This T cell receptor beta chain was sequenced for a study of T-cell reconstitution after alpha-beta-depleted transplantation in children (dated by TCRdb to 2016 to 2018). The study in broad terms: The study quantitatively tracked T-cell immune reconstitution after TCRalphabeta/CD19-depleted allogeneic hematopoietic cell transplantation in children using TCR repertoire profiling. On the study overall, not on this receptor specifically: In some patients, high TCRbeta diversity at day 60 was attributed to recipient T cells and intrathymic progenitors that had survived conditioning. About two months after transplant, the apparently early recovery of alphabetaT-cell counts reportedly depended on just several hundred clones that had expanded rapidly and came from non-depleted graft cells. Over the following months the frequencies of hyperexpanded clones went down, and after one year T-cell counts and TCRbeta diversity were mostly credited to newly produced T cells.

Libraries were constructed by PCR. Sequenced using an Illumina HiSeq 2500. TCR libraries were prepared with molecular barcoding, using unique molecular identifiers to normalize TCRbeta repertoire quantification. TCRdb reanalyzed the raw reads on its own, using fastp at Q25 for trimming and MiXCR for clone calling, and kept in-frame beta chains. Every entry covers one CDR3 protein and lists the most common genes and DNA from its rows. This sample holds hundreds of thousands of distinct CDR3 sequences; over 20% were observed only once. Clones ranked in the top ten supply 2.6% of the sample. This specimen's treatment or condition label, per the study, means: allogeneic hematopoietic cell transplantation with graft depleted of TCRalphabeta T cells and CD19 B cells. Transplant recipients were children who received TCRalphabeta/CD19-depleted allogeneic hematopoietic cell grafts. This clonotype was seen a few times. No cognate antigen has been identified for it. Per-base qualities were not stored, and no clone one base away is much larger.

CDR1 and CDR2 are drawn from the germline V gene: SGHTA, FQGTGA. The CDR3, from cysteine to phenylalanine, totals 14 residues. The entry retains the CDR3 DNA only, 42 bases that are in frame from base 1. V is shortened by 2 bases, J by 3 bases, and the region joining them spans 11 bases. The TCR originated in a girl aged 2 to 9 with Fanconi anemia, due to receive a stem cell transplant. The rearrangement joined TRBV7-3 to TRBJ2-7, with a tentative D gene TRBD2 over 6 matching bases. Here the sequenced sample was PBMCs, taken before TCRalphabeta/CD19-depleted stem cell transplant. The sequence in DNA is TGTGCCAGCAGCTTAGATCTGGGGGGCTACGAGCAGTACTTC. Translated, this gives CASSLDLGGYEQYF.